Included here is one T cell receptor beta chain sequence, with context. Its antigen is not known. The data belong to a study of cytomegalovirus exposure and HLA in healthy donors. General study findings and limits: The study flagged some 180 TCR beta chains as cytomegalovirus-associated. Specificity of three CMV-associated chains for CMV antigens was verified in vitro.

Germline V gene sequence: CDR1 MNHEY, CDR2 SMNVEV (reference sequence). The CDR3 has 14 residues. V lost 5 bases to trimming and J lost 3 bases; unmatched junction nucleotides: 6. Only in-frame clones appear in the TCRdb table, and some are missing; sequencing was by immunoSEQ multiplex PCR. The table includes around 130,000 clones, roughly nine tenths detected once. The chain employs TRBV27 and TRBJ2-7, with 8 bases matching TRBD1. This receptor was taken from a young man in good health and CMV-seronegative. The sample taken for sequencing was PBMCs. CDR3 sequence (DNA): TGTGCCAGCAGTGTTGACAGGGGCTTCTACGAGCAGTACTTC. This encodes CASSVDRGFYEQYF.